The 24 T cell receptor beta chains below were found in one sample sequenced in a study of T cells in Graves' hyperthyroidism and ophthalmopathy. Amplification of TCR beta CDR3 regions used RNA as the template. A first-round RT-PCR of the TCR CDR3 used the HTBI primer set. TCRdb redid the calling of the multiplex PCR reads with MiXCR, one entry per CDR3 protein. The data show 400,000 to 500,000 distinct CDR3 sequences, approximately 15% seen once. The sample was blood. Receptors were obtained from a woman aged 18-35 years with Graves' hyperthyroidism.

This clonotype was observed many times. V gene TRBV11-2 combines with J gene TRBJ2-2; 9 bases are a match to TRBD2. The CDR3 is 15 residues long. After removal of 4 bases from V and 4 bases from J, the junction contained 4 bases not matched to a gene. The germline V gene encodes CDR1 SGHAT and CDR2 FQNNGV. In nucleotides, the CDR3 is TGTGCCAGCAGCTCGGGACTAGCAATCACCGGGGAGCTGTTTTTT. Its translation is CASSSGLAITGELFF. Combining the CDR3 with reference TRBV11-2 and TRBJ2-2 gives the whole variable domain EAGVAQSPRYKIIEKRQSVAFWCNPISGHATLYWYQQILGQGPKLLIQFQNNGVVDDSQLPKDRFSAERLKGVDSTLKIQPAKLEDSAVYLCASSSGLAITGELFFGEGSRLTVL.

Turning to this clonotype: At one boundary the junction diverges from the germline segment, which might be a read error. The chain couples TRBV5-1 to TRBJ1-4; the match to TRBD1 covers 7 bases. CDR3 size: 15 residues. CDR1 SGHRS and CDR2 YFSETQ come from the germline V gene. CDR3 bases: TGCGCCAGCAGCCTCCCGGGACAGCCTAATGAAAAACTGGTTTTT. Translating it yields CASSLPGQPNEKLVF.

This clonotype turned up a few times. The chain is built from TRBV5-5 and TRBJ1-2; TRBD1 is a possible D gene (5 bases). Germline-derived CDR1 and CDR2 are SGHKS and YYEKEE (reference sequence). The length of the CDR3 is 14 residues. Trimming pared 7 bases from V and 0 bases from J, leaving 13 bases between. Here the CDR3 reads CASVSGWANYGYTF. DNA of the CDR3: TGTGCCAGCGTCTCAGGGTGGGCTAACTATGGCTACACCTTC.

This clonotype was counted at least ten times. The gene calls are TRBV11-3 and TRBJ2-7; 11 bases match TRBD2. This CDR3 contains 15 residues. Germline V gene data show CDR1 as SGHNT and CDR2 as YENEEA. Trimming at V came to 2 bases and at J to 4 bases, leaving 4 bases not matched to a gene. CDR3 DNA sequence: TGTGCCAGCAGCTTAACTAGCGGGAGAATTTACGAGCAGTACTTC. Translating gives CASSLTSGRIYEQYF.

This chain uses TRBV19 with TRBJ1-4; D unresolved. V gave up 8 bases and J gave up 13 bases, with 17 bases separating them. Germline V lookup: CDR1 LNHDA, CDR2 SQIVND (reference sequence). The CDR3 is made up of 12 amino acids. Here the CDR3 reads CASSAVGPSLFF. DNA of the CDR3: TGTGCCAGTTCGGCCGTAGGTCCTTCACTGTTTTTT.

This clonotype has at least ten counts. J is TRBJ2-3 and V is TRBV10-3, with TRBD2 identical over 8 bases. This CDR3 comprises 18 residues. Germline V CDR1 and CDR2: ENHRY, SYGVKD. Trimming cost V 3 bases and J 0 bases; bases outside gene matches: 11. The CDR3 DNA reads TGTGCCATCAGTGACCGGACGGGAGGGCCGATGAGCACAGATACGCAGTATTTT. Its translation: CAISDRTGGPMSTDTQYF.

This clonotype was recorded at least ten times. The gene calls are TRBV19 and TRBJ1-2, with 7 nucleotides matching TRBD1. From germline, CDR1 is LNHDA and CDR2 SQIVND (reference sequence). J gave up 4 bases and V 6 bases, and 5 bases lay outside the gene matches. The CDR3 is made up of 13 amino acids. The CDR3 DNA reads TGTGCCAGTAGACGGTCAGGGGGCTATGGCTACACCTTC. This encodes CASRRSGGYGYTF.

The chain employs TRBV19 and TRBJ2-7; 9 bases agree with TRBD2. V trimming: 5 bases; J trimming: 3 bases; junction bases outside the gene matches: 8. Germline CDR1 and CDR2: LNHDA and SQIVND (reference sequence). The CDR3 runs to 15 residues. As DNA, the CDR3 is TGTGCCAGTAGTCCGGGCCCAGCGGGAGGCTACGAGCAGTACGTC. This encodes CASSPGPAGGYEQYV.

This clonotype was seen a few times. Sequence at one end of the junction differs from germline and may be a read error. The chain employs TRBV29-1 and TRBJ1-5, with D perhaps matching TRBD1 (6 bases). CDR3 size: 14 residues. Per the germline V gene, CDR1 is SQVTM and CDR2 is ANQGSEA. Here the CDR3 reads CSIDSGADNQPQHF. DNA for the CDR3: TGCAGCATTGACTCGGGGGCGGACAATCAGCCCCAGCATTTT.

This clonotype was observed at least ten times. This chain connects TRBV6-1 to TRBJ1-1; maybe TRBD1 (5 bases). The germline V and J ends were trimmed by 5 bases and 11 bases, with 15 bases remaining between them. This CDR3 region has 12 residues. In germline, CDR1 is MNHNS, CDR2 SASEGT. The CDR3: CASSQETVEAFF. The CDR3 bases are TGTGCCAGCAGTCAAGAGACAGTGGAGGCTTTCTTT.

The chain carries TRBV9 and TRBJ2-1, with 11 bases matching TRBD2. With V trimmed by 4 bases and J by 9 bases, 12 bases remained unmatched. This CDR3 comprises 16 residues. Per the germline V gene, CDR1 is SGDLS and CDR2 is YYNGEE. In DNA form, the CDR3 reads TGTGCCAGCAGCCTCGTTAGCGGGAGGGCCGTCGGTGAGCAGTTCTTC. This translates into CASSLVSGRAVGEQFF.

The rearrangement links TRBV11-2 to TRBJ1-4, with 7 bases fitting TRBD1. V was pared by 8 bases and J by 5 bases, with 5 bases of the junction left unmatched. From germline, CDR1 is SGHAT and CDR2 FQNNGV. CDR3 length: 13 residues. DNA for the CDR3: TGTGCCAGCCGCGACAGGGTGAATGAAAAACTGTTTTTT. This gives the protein CASRDRVNEKLFF.

This clonotype was counted at least ten times. V is TRBV2 and J is TRBJ1-2, with 10 nucleotides matching TRBD1. This CDR3 has 14 residues. The V segment lost 11 bases and the J segment 1 base; nucleotides outside the gene matches: 7. Germline CDR1 and CDR2: SNHLY and FYNNEI. CDR3 in amino acids: CAEHRDRGNYGYTF. The CDR3 coding sequence is TGTGCCGAGCACCGGGACAGGGGTAACTATGGCTACACCTTC.

This clonotype showed up many times. The chain's CDR3 is CSARDAAGTENTEAFF. CDR3 DNA: TGCAGTGCTAGAGATGCCGCCGGGACAGAGAACACTGAAGCTTTCTTT. The V gene is TRBV20-1, the J gene TRBJ1-1; 7 bases match TRBD1. This CDR3 is 16 amino acids long. The V segment lost 0 bases and the J segment 1 base; nucleotides outside the gene matches: 8. CDR1 is DFQATT and CDR2 is SNEGSKA in the germline V gene (reference sequence).

This clonotype has only a few counts. The CDR3 protein is CASSLGSRAYEQYV. The CDR3 DNA is TGTGCCAGCAGCTTAGGTTCCAGGGCCTACGAGCAGTACGTC. The chain employs TRBV7-8 and TRBJ2-7; perhaps TRBD1 as D (5 bases). CDR3 length: 14 residues. CDR1 and CDR2 (germline): SGHVS, FQNEAQ. V was clipped by 1 base and J by 2 bases, with 9 bases between them.

There are a few counts of this clonotype. The chain uses TRBV7-3 and TRBJ2-7; D gene uncertain. The V gene's germline CDR1 is SGHTA and CDR2 FQGTGA. With 1 base removed from V and 0 bases from J, the gap between germline ends came to 7 bases. The CDR3 covers 14 residues. As DNA, the CDR3 is TGTGCCAGCAGCTTAAAGGGCTCCTCCTACGAGCAGTACTTC. Translation: CASSLKGSSYEQYF.

The V and J genes are TRBV6-1 and TRBJ2-6; D remains ambiguous. The CDR3 spans 15 residues. V was cut by 6 bases and J by 0 bases, with 9 bases left in between. Germline-derived CDR1 and CDR2 are MNHNS and SASEGT. The CDR3 DNA is TGTGCCAGCAGGAAAAGTTTCTCTGGGGCCAACGTCCTGACTTTC. It translates to CASRKSFSGANVLTF.

This clonotype was observed many times. The rearrangement joins TRBV27 to TRBJ1-1; D not certain. V was pared by 0 bases and J by 1 base, with 9 bases between. This CDR3 contains 15 residues. Germline loops: CDR1 MNHEY, CDR2 SMNVEV (reference sequence). CDR3 in amino acids: CASSLSGMGNTEAFF. The CDR3 DNA reads TGTGCCAGCAGTTTATCGGGGATGGGGAACACTGAAGCTTTCTTT.

This clonotype showed up many times. The chain has TRBV7-8 and TRBJ2-1; D perhaps matches TRBD2 (6 bases). Germline V lookup: CDR1 SGHVS, CDR2 FQNEAQ. The V gene lost 6 bases and the J gene lost 3 bases, with 24 bases spanning the gap. The CDR3 contains 18 residues. The CDR3 DNA is TGTGCCAGCAGTACGAACCGGGACTCCTTTGGAATCTACAATGAGCAGTTCTTC. Translating gives CASSTNRDSFGIYNEQFF.

To note about this clonotype: A much more abundant neighbour one base away suggests this may be a read error. This chain links TRBV10-2 with TRBJ1-1; no clear D gene. Trimming removed 9 bases at V and 7 bases at J, with 12 bases between. The CDR3 extends over 11 amino acids. The germline CDR1 and CDR2 sequences are WSHSY and SAAADI. CDR3 sequence (DNA): TGCGCCAGTAGGGCCCAAGGTGAAGCTTTCTTT. Translated, it gives CASRAQGEAFF.

J is TRBJ2-5 and V is TRBV28; D possibly corresponds to TRBD2 (5 bases). The germline gives CDR1 MDHEN, CDR2 SYDVKM. The CDR3 spans 15 residues. V was clipped by 2 bases and J by 1 base, with 11 bases between them. The CDR3 loop is CASSLPAGVQETQYF. The CDR3 region has the DNA TGTGCCAGCAGTTTACCGGCCGGGGTCCAAGAGACCCAGTACTTC.

This clonotype was seen many times. This chain connects TRBV6-2 or TRBV6-3 to TRBJ1-1; no reliable D call. The ends were cut back, 8 bases at V and 1 base at J, with 11 bases in the middle. The CDR3 covers 13 residues. Germline V gene data show CDR1 as MNHEY and CDR2 as SVGEGT. In DNA form, the CDR3 reads TGTGCCAGCTCCAGACCTGCGAACACTGAAGCTTTCTTT. This encodes CASSRPANTEAFF.

This clonotype was seen many times. The chain uses TRBV19 and TRBJ2-7; 12 bases align to TRBD2. Germline V gene data show CDR1 as LNHDA and CDR2 as SQIVND (reference sequence). CDR3 length: 13 amino acids. The trim removed 4 bases at V and 6 bases at J, leaving 1 base unmatched. The CDR3 sequence: CASSTGLAGEQYF. DNA of the CDR3: TGTGCCAGTAGTACGGGACTAGCGGGCGAGCAGTACTTC.

A note on this clonotype: Germline is not matched at one junction end, which may reflect a read error. The chain couples TRBV12-3 or TRBV12-4 to TRBJ2-1, with TRBD2 matching over 9 bases. The CDR3 has 11 amino acids. The CDR3 DNA reads TGTGCCAGCAGTTTAGGACTAGCGGAGCATTTC. Amino acid sequence: CASSLGLAEHF.